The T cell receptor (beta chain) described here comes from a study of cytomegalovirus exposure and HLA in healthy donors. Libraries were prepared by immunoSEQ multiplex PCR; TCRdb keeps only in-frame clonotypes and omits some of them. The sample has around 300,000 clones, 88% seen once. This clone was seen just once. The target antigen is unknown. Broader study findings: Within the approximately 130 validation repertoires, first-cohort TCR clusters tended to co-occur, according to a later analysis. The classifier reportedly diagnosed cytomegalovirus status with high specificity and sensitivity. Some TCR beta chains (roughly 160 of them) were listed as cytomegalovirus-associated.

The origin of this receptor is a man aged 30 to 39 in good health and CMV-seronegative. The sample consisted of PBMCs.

The CDR3 sequence: CASSTPGQGSVVETQYF. The CDR3 bases are TGTGCCAGCAGCACACCGGGACAGGGTTCGGTCGTCGAGACCCAGTACTTC. This chain joins TRBV21-1 and TRBJ2-5; TRBD1, the D gene given by the table, was not confirmed from the DNA. TRBV21-1 is labeled a pseudogene. The CDR3 runs 17 residues.